The rows below give T cell receptor beta chains drawn from one sample of a study of shared T cell receptors in the human thymus. Data came from immunoSEQ multiplex PCR; TCRdb stores just in-frame clones and leaves some out. The sample includes 700,000 or so clones, around 85% of them seen just once. This same sample was also part of a study on human thymus T cells.

Sequencing was carried out using thymocytes. The source is a girl under three years old with a congenital heart defect. Each CDR3 is given without its conserved first and last residue.

v_call: TRBV5-6
j_call: TRBJ2-4
cdr3_aa: ASSWRSTRAKNIQY

v_call: TRBV10-2
j_call: TRBJ1-1
cdr3_aa: ASSSTGGGKAF

v_call: TRBV27
j_call: TRBJ2-7
cdr3_aa: ASRSGFYEQY

v_call: TRBV7-8
j_call: TRBJ1-6
cdr3_aa: ASSFPPTGTGGNSPLH

v_call: TRBV7-9
j_call: TRBJ1-6
cdr3_aa: ASSLGRIGSPPQSSPLH

v_call: TRBV14
j_call: TRBJ2-7
cdr3_aa: ASSQGGGLIGASYEQY

v_call: TRBV7-9
j_call: TRBJ2-7
cdr3_aa: ASTFSGGSAYEQY

v_call: TRBV28
j_call: TRBJ2-7
cdr3_aa: ASRTSGTSSYEQY

v_call: TRBV7-3
j_call: TRBJ1-3
cdr3_aa: ASSLTGYSSGNTIY

v_call: TRBV6-5
j_call: TRBJ1-4
cdr3_aa: ASRYSPYEKLF

v_call: TRBV5-1
j_call: TRBJ2-3
cdr3_aa: ASSWTSGGRDTQY

v_call: TRBV18
j_call: TRBJ1-5
cdr3_aa: ASSPDPRGCNQPQH

v_call: TRBV25-1
j_call: TRBJ1-1
cdr3_aa: ASSEGLDRVPEAF

v_call: TRBV30
j_call: TRBJ1-6
cdr3_aa: AWTGLHNSPLH

v_call: TRBV11-2
j_call: TRBJ2-5
cdr3_aa: ASSQYPDSGETQY

v_call: TRBV11-3
j_call: TRBJ1-1
cdr3_aa: ASSAQGDSTEAF

v_call: TRBV27
j_call: TRBJ2-7
cdr3_aa: ASSLRPDRSYEQY

v_call: TRBV14
j_call: TRBJ1-2
cdr3_aa: ASSQERSSESHLNYGYT

v_call: TRBV5-1
j_call: TRBJ1-2
cdr3_aa: ASSGTDRDYGYT

v_call: TRBV19
j_call: TRBJ1-1
cdr3_aa: ASSIGGQGYTEAF

v_call: TRBV29-1
j_call: TRBJ2-1
cdr3_aa: SVEDGLAGHNEQF

v_call: TRBV7-2
j_call: TRBJ1-3
cdr3_aa: ASSPKTGNTIY

v_call: TRBV28
j_call: TRBJ2-7
cdr3_aa: ASTPGGSSSYEQY